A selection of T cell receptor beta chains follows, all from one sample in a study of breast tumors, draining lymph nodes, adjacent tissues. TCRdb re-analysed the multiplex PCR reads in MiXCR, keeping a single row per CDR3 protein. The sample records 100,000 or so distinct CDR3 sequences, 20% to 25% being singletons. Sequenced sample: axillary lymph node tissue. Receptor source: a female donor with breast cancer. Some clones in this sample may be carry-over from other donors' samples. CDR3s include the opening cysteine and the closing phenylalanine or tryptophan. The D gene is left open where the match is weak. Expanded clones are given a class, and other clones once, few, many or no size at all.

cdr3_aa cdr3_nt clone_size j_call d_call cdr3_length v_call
CASSLARGDRDQLFF TGCGCCAGCAGCTTGGCCAGGGGGGACAGGGATCAACTGTTTTTT many TRBJ1-4 TRBD1 15 TRBV5-1
CASSLGWLSETTNEKLFF TGTGCCAGCAGCTTAGGTTGGCTGTCGGAAACAACTAATGAAAAACTGTTTTTT many TRBJ1-4 . 18 TRBV7-8
CASSSLPSYEQYF TGTGCCAGCAGCTCGTTACCCTCCTACGAGCAGTACTTC many TRBJ2-7 . 13 TRBV7-9
CASSPGLAGDMETQYF TGTGCCAGCAGCCCCGGACTAGCGGGAGATATGGAGACCCAGTACTTC . TRBJ2-5 TRBD2 16 TRBV3-1
CSAWGQNGYEQYF TGCAGTGCGTGGGGACAAAATGGTTACGAGCAGTACTTC . TRBJ2-7 . 13 TRBV20-1
CASSQVGGRETQHF TGTGCCAGCAGCCAAGTAGGGGGCCGTGAGACCCAGCACTTC . TRBJ2-5 TRBD1 14 TRBV3-1
CASSWTGNPNSPLHF TGCGCCAGCAGCTGGACAGGGAATCCCAATTCACCCCTCCACTTT many TRBJ1-6 TRBD1 15 TRBV5-1
CASSFSRKTYEQYF TGTGCCAGCAGTTTTTCCCGCAAGACCTACGAGCAGTACTTC . TRBJ2-7 . 14 TRBV12-3/TRBV12-4
CASSHQGGATDTQYF TGCGCCAGCAGCCACCAGGGAGGGGCCACAGATACGCAGTATTTT . TRBJ2-3 TRBD2 15 TRBV5-1
CASSLAPDPGYNEQFF TGTGCCAGCAGCTTAGCCCCGGACCCCGGGTACAATGAGCAGTTCTTC many TRBJ2-1 . 16 TRBV7-2
CASSPSGSNYGYTF TGCGCCAGCAGCCCCTCAGGGTCCAACTATGGCTACACCTTC many TRBJ1-2 . 14 TRBV5-1
CASSTVGGYNEQFF TGTGCCAGTAGCACGGTCGGTGGCTACAATGAGCAGTTCTTC many TRBJ2-1 . 14 TRBV19
CASSADTNNYGYTF TGTGCCAGCAGTGCCGATACGAATAACTATGGCTACACCTTC many TRBJ1-2 . 14 TRBV6-1
CASSERGATDTQYF TGTGCCAGCAGCGAGCGGGGGGCCACAGATACGCAGTATTTT many TRBJ2-3 TRBD2 14 TRBV6-2/TRBV6-3
CASSLSPGGAGYGYTF TGTGCCAGCAGCCTCAGCCCAGGGGGCGCAGGATATGGCTACACCTTC . TRBJ1-2 TRBD1 16 TRBV27
CSADRGGFSGYTF TGCAGTGCTGATAGGGGTGGGTTTAGTGGCTACACCTTC many TRBJ1-2 . 13 TRBV20-1
CASSFSLAGVNEQFF TGTGCCAGCAGCTTCTCCCTAGCGGGAGTCAATGAGCAGTTCTTC . TRBJ2-1 TRBD2 15 TRBV7-2
CASRKVQGHYEQYF TGTGCCAGCAGGAAGGTACAGGGCCACTACGAGCAGTACTTC few TRBJ2-7 . 14 TRBV6-2/TRBV6-3
CASSQPTSGATGELFF TGCGCCAGCAGCCAGCCAACTAGCGGGGCCACCGGGGAGCTGTTTTTT many TRBJ2-2 TRBD2 16 TRBV4-1
CASTLGRGLSYEQYF TGTGCCAGCACCCTAGGAAGGGGGTTAAGCTACGAGCAGTACTTC many TRBJ2-7 . 15 TRBV12-3/TRBV12-4
CASELSGSGETQYF TGCGCCAGCGAACTGAGCGGGAGTGGAGAGACCCAGTACTTC many TRBJ2-5 TRBD2 14 TRBV5-1
CASSRASSHNSPLHF TGTGCCAGCAGCAGGGCATCCAGCCATAATTCACCCCTCCACTTT many TRBJ1-6 . 15 TRBV6-6
CASSQRLAPTHTDTQYF TGTGCCAGCAGCCAAAGGCTAGCGCCAACCCACACAGATACGCAGTATTTT many TRBJ2-3 . 17 TRBV7-2
CAISENGGHGYTF TGTGCCATCAGTGAGAATGGGGGGCATGGCTACACCTTC many TRBJ1-2 . 13 TRBV10-3
CASSPMGGETQYF TGTGCCAGCAGTCCGATGGGCGGGGAGACCCAGTACTTC few TRBJ2-5 . 13 TRBV27
CATSRESKDTQYF TGTGCCACCAGCAGAGAGAGCAAAGATACGCAGTATTTT . TRBJ2-3 . 13 TRBV15
CASSTYRGNPEAFF TGTGCCAGCAGCACCTACAGGGGCAACCCTGAAGCTTTCTTT . TRBJ1-1 TRBD1 14 TRBV7-6
CASSQRQRSNYGYTF TGTGCCAGCAGCCAAAGACAGAGATCTAACTATGGCTACACCTTC many TRBJ1-2 . 15 TRBV5-4
CASRLVRTGELFF TGTGCCAGCAGGCTCGTTAGGACCGGGGAGCTGTTTTTT many TRBJ2-2 . 13 TRBV2
CASSQVDRPNTEAFF TGTGCCAGCAGCCAAGTGGACAGGCCGAACACTGAAGCTTTCTTT few TRBJ1-1 TRBD1 15 TRBV4-2
CSARDYNEQFF TGCAGTGCTAGGGACTACAATGAGCAGTTCTTC . TRBJ2-1 . 11 TRBV20-1
CASSSGVGGPGANVLTF TGTGCCAGCAGCTCTGGGGTTGGGGGTCCTGGGGCCAACGTCCTGACTTTC many TRBJ2-6 . 17 TRBV7-9
CASSQDRGAGQPQHF TGCGCCAGCAGCCAAGATAGGGGGGCGGGTCAGCCCCAGCATTTT many TRBJ1-5 . 15 TRBV4-1
CASSIQQAGGTEAFF TGTGCCAGCAGTATCCAACAGGCGGGAGGCACTGAAGCTTTCTTT . TRBJ1-1 . 15 TRBV6-1
CAISVGREGEKLFF TGTGCCATCAGTGTCGGCAGGGAAGGTGAAAAACTGTTTTTT many TRBJ1-4 . 14 TRBV10-3
CASSRQGMRNIQYF TGTGCCAGCAGCAGACAGGGAATGAGGAACATTCAGTACTTC . TRBJ2-4 TRBD1 14 TRBV6-5
CASSFRQNRDRVFEQYF TGTGCCAGCAGCTTCCGGCAGAACCGGGACAGGGTTTTCGAGCAGTACTTC many TRBJ2-7 TRBD1 17 TRBV7-9
CASSRPGMDEKLFF TGTGCCAGCAGCCGCCCAGGGATGGATGAAAAACTGTTTTTT many TRBJ1-4 . 14 TRBV6-4
CASSLRLGATASGYTF TGTGCCAGCAGCTTGAGGTTGGGGGCGACTGCTAGCGGCTACACCTTC many TRBJ1-2 . 16 TRBV5-4
CASKRGDTQYF TGTGCCAGCAAAAGAGGAGATACGCAGTATTTT many TRBJ2-3 . 11 TRBV6-2/TRBV6-3
CASREQAGNQPQHF TGTGCCAGCAGGGAACAGGCGGGCAATCAGCCCCAGCATTTT few TRBJ1-5 . 14 TRBV28
CASSPGTGSHNTIYF TGTGCCAGCAGCCCGGGGACAGGATCTCACAACACCATATATTTT many TRBJ1-3 TRBD1 15 TRBV7-2
CASSLFNQPQHF TGTGCCAGCAGTTTATTTAATCAGCCCCAGCATTTT many TRBJ1-5 . 12 TRBV28
CATSPTARTGELFF TGTGCCACGAGCCCGACAGCACGTACCGGGGAGCTGTTTTTT many TRBJ2-2 . 14 TRBV2
CASSSDVGWPQHF TGTGCCAGCAGTTCGGACGTAGGGTGGCCCCAGCATTTT few TRBJ1-5 . 13 TRBV27
CASSSIHQTGYNEQFF TGTGCCAGCAGTTCAATCCATCAGACAGGGTACAATGAGCAGTTCTTC few TRBJ2-1 TRBD1 16 TRBV28
CASTRDIQYEQYF TGTGCCAGCACCCGGGACATACAATACGAGCAGTACTTC many TRBJ2-7 . 13 TRBV12-3/TRBV12-4
CASSRGQGALNEQFF TGTGCCAGCAGCCGTGGACAGGGGGCCCTCAATGAGCAGTTCTTC many TRBJ2-1 TRBD1 15 TRBV9
CASSIEGTVYSNQPQHF TGTGCCAGTAGTATAGAGGGGACAGTTTATAGCAATCAGCCCCAGCATTTT many TRBJ1-5 TRBD1 17 TRBV19
CASRRLAGDGETQYF TGTGCCAGCAGACGACTAGCGGGGGATGGAGAGACCCAGTACTTC many TRBJ2-5 TRBD2 15 TRBV12-3/TRBV12-4
CASGTVNSPLHF TGTGCCAGCGGGACAGTAAATTCACCCCTCCACTTT many TRBJ1-6 TRBD1 12 TRBV27
CASSYLYRGDTQYF TGTGCCAGCAGTTACCTATATCGGGGAGATACGCAGTATTTT few TRBJ2-3 . 14 TRBV6-2/TRBV6-3
CASSPGTILAKNIQYF TGTGCCAGCAGCCCCGGGACAATTCTGGCCAAAAACATTCAGTACTTC few TRBJ2-4 . 16 TRBV3-1
CASSVGNTGELFF TGTGCCAGCAGCGTCGGTAACACCGGGGAGCTGTTTTTT many TRBJ2-2 . 13 TRBV9
CASLRRGAGEQFF TGTGCCAGCCTACGGAGGGGGGCCGGTGAGCAGTTCTTC . TRBJ2-1 . 13 TRBV5-8